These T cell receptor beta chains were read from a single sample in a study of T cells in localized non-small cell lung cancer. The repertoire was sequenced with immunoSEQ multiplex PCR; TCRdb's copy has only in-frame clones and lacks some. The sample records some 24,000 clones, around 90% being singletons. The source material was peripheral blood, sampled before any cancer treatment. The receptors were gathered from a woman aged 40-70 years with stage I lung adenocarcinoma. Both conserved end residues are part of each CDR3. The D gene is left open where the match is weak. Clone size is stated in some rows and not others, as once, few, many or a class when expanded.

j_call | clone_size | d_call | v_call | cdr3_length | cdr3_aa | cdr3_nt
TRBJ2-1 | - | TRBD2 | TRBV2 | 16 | CASSDPFRGGNNEQFF | TGTGCCAGCAGTGACCCCTTTCGCGGGGGGAACAATGAGCAGTTCTTC
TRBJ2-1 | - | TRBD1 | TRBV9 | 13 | CASSVGTEIEQFF | TGTGCCAGCAGCGTTGGGACAGAAATTGAGCAGTTCTTC
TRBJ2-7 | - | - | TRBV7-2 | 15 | CASSLVVGGAYEQYF | TGTGCCAGCAGCTTAGTGGTCGGGGGAGCCTACGAGCAGTACTTC
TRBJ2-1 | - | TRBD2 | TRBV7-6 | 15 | CASSSRRAGDNEQFF | TGTGCCAGCAGCTCCCGGAGAGCGGGGGACAATGAGCAGTTCTTC
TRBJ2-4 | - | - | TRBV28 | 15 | CASSPRLIRGNIQYF | TGTGCCAGCAGTCCCAGACTGATAAGGGGAAACATTCAGTACTTC
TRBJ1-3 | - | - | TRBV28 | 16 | CASESVGKQPGNTIYF | TGTGCCAGCGAATCGGTGGGGAAGCAGCCTGGAAACACCATATATTTT
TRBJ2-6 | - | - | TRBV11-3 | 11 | CASSQGGLLTF | TGTGCCAGCAGCCAAGGCGGTTTACTGACTTTC
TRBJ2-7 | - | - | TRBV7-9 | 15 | CASSLGGSRVYEQYF | TGTGCCAGCAGCTTAGGTGGATCTAGGGTCTACGAGCAGTACTTC
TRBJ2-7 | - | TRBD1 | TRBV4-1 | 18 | CASSQEGGIGTESYEQYF | TGCGCCAGCAGCCAAGAAGGGGGAATTGGGACAGAGTCCTACGAGCAGTACTTC
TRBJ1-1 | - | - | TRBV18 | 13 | CASSPGQNTEAFF | TGTGCCAGCTCACCTGGGCAAAACACTGAAGCTTTCTTT
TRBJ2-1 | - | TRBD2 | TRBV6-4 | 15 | CASRASGSSYNEQFF | TGTGCCAGCAGAGCTAGCGGGAGCTCCTACAATGAGCAGTTCTTC
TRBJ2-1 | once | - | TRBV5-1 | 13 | CASGIRQQGEQFF | TGCGCCAGCGGGATCAGGCAGCAAGGCGAGCAGTTCTTC
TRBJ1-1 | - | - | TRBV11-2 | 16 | CASSLEFGKKNTEAFF | TGTGCCAGCAGCTTAGAGTTCGGCAAAAAGAACACTGAAGCTTTCTTT
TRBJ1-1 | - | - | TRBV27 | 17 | CASHLGDFRGQGTEAFF | TGTGCCAGCCACTTAGGGGACTTTCGGGGGCAAGGGACTGAAGCTTTCTTT
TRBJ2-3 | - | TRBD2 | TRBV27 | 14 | CASRGLVGTDTQYF | TGTGCCAGCAGGGGACTAGTTGGGACAGATACGCAGTATTTT
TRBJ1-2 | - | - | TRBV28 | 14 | CASSLYQRGYGYTF | TGTGCCAGCAGTTTATATCAGCGCGGCTATGGCTACACCTTC
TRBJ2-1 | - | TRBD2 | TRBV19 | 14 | CASTRLAGADEQFF | TGTGCCAGCACCCGACTAGCGGGAGCGGATGAGCAGTTCTTC
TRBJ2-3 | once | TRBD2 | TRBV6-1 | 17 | CASSDFPGGSVTDTQYF | TGTGCCAGCAGTGACTTCCCGGGGGGGAGCGTCACAGATACGCAGTATTTT
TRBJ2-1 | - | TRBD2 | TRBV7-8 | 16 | CASSSTPGTSGRYRFF | TGTGCCAGCAGCTCTACCCCCGGGACTAGCGGGAGATATCGTTTCTTC
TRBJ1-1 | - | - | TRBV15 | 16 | CATSRGQGIMNTEAFF | TGTGCCACCAGCAGGGGACAAGGGATCATGAACACTGAAGCTTTCTTT
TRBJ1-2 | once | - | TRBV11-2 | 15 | CASSLDLDGSYGYTF | TGTGCCAGCAGCTTAGATCTTGATGGGTCGTATGGCTACACCTTC
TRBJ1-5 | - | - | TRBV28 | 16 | CASSPGGRDSNQPQHF | TGTGCCAGCAGCCCCGGCGGAAGGGATAGCAATCAGCCCCAGCATTTT
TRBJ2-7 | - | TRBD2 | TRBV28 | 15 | CASSSPGLAAYEQYF | TGTGCCAGCAGCTCCCCGGGACTAGCGGCCTACGAGCAGTACTTC